These T cell receptor beta chains were read from a single sample in a study of early T cells in non-severe SARS-CoV-2 infection. TCRdb itself ran the 5' RACE reads through MiXCR, one entry per CDR3 protein. The sample contains approximately 45,000 distinct CDR3 sequences, about 7% of which appear only once. The sequenced sample was whole blood. Source of these receptors: an adult who was a healthcare worker with PCR-confirmed SARS-CoV-2 infection or an uninfected control (not recorded which). CDR3s include the opening cysteine and the closing phenylalanine or tryptophan. The D gene is left open where the match is weak. Where a row states a size, it is once, few, many or the class of an expanded clone; other rows omit it.

TGTGCCAGCAGCCCAGCTCAGAATTCACCCCTCCACTTT | CASSPAQNSPLHF | few | - | TRBJ1-6 | TRBV7-6
TGTGCCAGCAGCTTGTCAGGGGAGGGTACTGAAGCTTTCTTT | CASSLSGEGTEAFF | - | - | TRBJ1-1 | TRBV5-4
TGCAGCGTTGAGGTGGGACAGGACTTACTGTTTTTT | CSVEVGQDLLFF | many | TRBD1 | TRBJ1-4 | TRBV29-1
TGCGCCAGCGGACAACCCGACCAAGAGACCCAGTACTTC | CASGQPDQETQYF | - | - | TRBJ2-5 | TRBV5-1
TGCAGCGTTGAACTCGGACTAGCGGGGGTCACAGATACGCAGTATTTT | CSVELGLAGVTDTQYF | many | TRBD2 | TRBJ2-3 | TRBV29-1
TGTGCCAGCGGCGGACCGACCCTGGATACGCAGTATTTT | CASGGPTLDTQYF | - | - | TRBJ2-3 | TRBV6-2/TRBV6-3
TGTGCCATCGGTCAGGGGGTTAATCGGGAAGCTTTCTTT | CAIGQGVNREAFF | many | TRBD1 | TRBJ1-1 | TRBV10-3
TGTGCCAGCAGCTCACTAGCGGGGACCACAGATACGCAGTATTTT | CASSSLAGTTDTQYF | once | TRBD2 | TRBJ2-3 | TRBV11-2
TGTGCCAGCAGTTACTTCTCTGGGGCCAACGTCCTGACTTTC | CASSYFSGANVLTF | - | - | TRBJ2-6 | TRBV6-5
TGTGCCAGCTCACTTGACAGGGTAGATCAGCCCCAGCATTTT | CASSLDRVDQPQHF | - | TRBD1 | TRBJ1-5 | TRBV18
TGTGCCAGCGGGATACGTGGACCAGAGACCCAGTACTTC | CASGIRGPETQYF | - | - | TRBJ2-5 | TRBV12-3/TRBV12-4
TGCGCCAGCAGCCAAGATAGGGGGGGCCCCTACGAGCAGTACTTC | CASSQDRGGPYEQYF | medium-sized | - | TRBJ2-7 | TRBV4-3
TGCAGCGTCTCCGGGACAAGTAATGAAAAACTGTTTTTT | CSVSGTSNEKLFF | many | - | TRBJ1-4 | TRBV29-1
TGCGCCAGCAGCTTGGGAGGGTCAGGGGTATCCTACAATGAGCAGTTCTTC | CASSLGGSGVSYNEQFF | medium-sized | - | TRBJ2-1 | TRBV5-1
TGTGCCAGCTCACCACAGGGACAGACAAACACTGAAGCTTTCTTT | CASSPQGQTNTEAFF | many | TRBD1 | TRBJ1-1 | TRBV18
TGTGCCAGCAGCCCGACGGCACGAACCGGGGAGCTGTTTTTT | CASSPTARTGELFF | - | - | TRBJ2-2 | TRBV3-1